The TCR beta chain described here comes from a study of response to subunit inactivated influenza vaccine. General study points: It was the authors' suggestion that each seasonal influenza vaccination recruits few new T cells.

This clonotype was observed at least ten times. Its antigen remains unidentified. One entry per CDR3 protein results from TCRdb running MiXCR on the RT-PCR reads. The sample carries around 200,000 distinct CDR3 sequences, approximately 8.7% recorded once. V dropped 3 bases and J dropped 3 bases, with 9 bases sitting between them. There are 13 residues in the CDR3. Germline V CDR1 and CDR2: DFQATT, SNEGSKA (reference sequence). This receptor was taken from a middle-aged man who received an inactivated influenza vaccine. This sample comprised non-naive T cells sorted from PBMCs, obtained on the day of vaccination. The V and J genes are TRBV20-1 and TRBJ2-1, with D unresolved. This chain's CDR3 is CSARGSDYNEQFF. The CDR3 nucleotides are TGCAGTGCTAGGGGCTCCGACTACAATGAGCAGTTCTTC.